This T cell receptor beta chain is from a study of human T cells and chemical hapten exposure. The overall study: Weekly administration of diphenylcyclopropenone to the scalp of patients continued throughout the approximately 26-week study. Study-wide results and caveats: Donors had alopecia, so their immune response may differ from healthy people's. Counts of TCRs above 1 in 1000 frequency stayed unchanged with DPC sensitization.

About this clonotype: Its antigen is not known.

Time point indicated: patch test 2, 6 weeks after DPC sensitization. Treatment in this sample: therapeutic diphenylcyclopropenone sensitization with weekly scalp DPC. Each donor was an alopecia patient between 18 and 70 years of age who qualified for DPC. Germline V gives CDR1 MNHEY, CDR2 SVGEGT. Between the trimmed V and J ends, which lost 7 bases and 5 bases, there was a span of 15 bases. This CDR3 has 13 amino acids. TCRdb re-derived calls from the RACE reads in MiXCR, one entry per CDR3 protein. The table has 350,000 to 400,000 distinct CDR3 sequences, over 6% seen once. Source: whole blood, taken in connection with sensitization to the hapten diphenylcyclopropenone (DPC). This TCR came from a woman younger than 35 with alopecia areata. Some clones in this sample may be carry-over from other donors' samples. The chain uses TRBV6-2 or TRBV6-3 and TRBJ2-7, with D maybe TRBD2 (5 bases). The CDR3: CASTPPRRNEQYF. The CDR3 bases are TGTGCCAGCACCCCTCCCCGGAGGAACGAGCAGTACTTC.